This TCR beta chain was sequenced in a study of blood T cell repertoires in COVID-19. Individuals drawn from approximately 26 US areas were roughly 18 to 95 years old. Cohorts were based on clinical histories the participants reported. Source study methods: Reference gene primer amplification yielded estimated nucleated cell counts. Profiling relied on immunoSEQ multiplex PCR, and the TCRdb table lists in-frame clones only, not all of them. The V and J calls and clone size are taken from that table; D and trimming were inferred from the DNA. The data contain fewer than 350,000 clones, about 89% of them singletons. The trim removed 0 bases at V and 0 bases at J, leaving 12 bases unmatched. CDR1 and CDR2 (germline): SGHRS, YFSETQ. CDR3 length equals 18 residues.

Sequencing was carried out using PBMCs or T cells enriched from blood (not recorded which). This receptor was taken from a woman in her 40s who had recovered from COVID-19. The chain links TRBV5-1 to TRBJ2-7; the match to TRBD2 covers 7 bases. CDR3 coding DNA: TGCGCCAGCAGCTTGGAACCGGGGGGTTCTATCTACTCCTACGAGCAGTACTTC. This gives the protein CASSLEPGGSIYSYEQYF.